This T cell receptor (beta chain) was sequenced during a study of regulatory T cells in long-lasting Graves disease. Described time point: newly diagnosed GD, antithyroid drugs for less than 3 months. After RNA was extracted from PBMCs, the TCR library was made from it. Germline loops: CDR1 SGHVS, CDR2 FQNEAQ. The V gene lost 4 bases and the J gene lost 2 bases, with 16 bases spanning the gap. The length of the CDR3 is 16 residues. There are many counts of this clonotype. With iRepertoire HTBI primers and Arm-PCR of CDR3 regions, TCR beta libraries were built. TCRdb called the multiplex PCR reads again in MiXCR, with one record for every CDR3 protein. This table holds 200,000 to 300,000 distinct CDR3 sequences, around 20% found once.

This chain connects TRBV7-8 to TRBJ2-3; possible D gene TRBD2, 6 bases. This sequence was found in a female donor with Graves disease. The sample here was peripheral blood mononuclear cells (PBMCs), taken at new diagnosis, from a patient treated with antithyroid drugs. The chain's CDR3 is CASSSTIAVNTDTQYF. Written as DNA, the CDR3 is TGTGCCAGCAGCTCGACCATAGCGGTTAACACAGATACGCAGTATTTT.